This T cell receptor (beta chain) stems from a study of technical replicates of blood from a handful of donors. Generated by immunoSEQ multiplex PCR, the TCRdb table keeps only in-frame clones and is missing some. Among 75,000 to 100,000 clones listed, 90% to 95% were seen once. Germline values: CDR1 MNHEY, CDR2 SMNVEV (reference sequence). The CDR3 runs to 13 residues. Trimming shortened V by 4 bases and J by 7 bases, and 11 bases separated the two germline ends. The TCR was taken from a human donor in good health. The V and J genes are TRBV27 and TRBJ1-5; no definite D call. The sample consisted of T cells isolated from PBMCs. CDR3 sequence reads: CASSSSNSQPQHF. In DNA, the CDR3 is TGTGCCAGCAGTTCGTCAAATAGCCAGCCCCAGCATTTT.